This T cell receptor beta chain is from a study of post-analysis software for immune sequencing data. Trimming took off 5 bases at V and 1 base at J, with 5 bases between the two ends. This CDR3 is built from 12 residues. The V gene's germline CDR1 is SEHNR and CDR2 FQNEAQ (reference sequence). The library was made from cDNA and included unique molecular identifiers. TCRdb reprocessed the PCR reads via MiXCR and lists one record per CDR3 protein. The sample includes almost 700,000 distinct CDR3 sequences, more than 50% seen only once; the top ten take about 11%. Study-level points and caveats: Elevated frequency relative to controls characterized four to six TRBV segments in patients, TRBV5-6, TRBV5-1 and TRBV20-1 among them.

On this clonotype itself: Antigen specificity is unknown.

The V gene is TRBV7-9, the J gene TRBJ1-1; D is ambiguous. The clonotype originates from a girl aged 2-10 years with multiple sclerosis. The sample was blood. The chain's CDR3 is CASSEGNTEAFF. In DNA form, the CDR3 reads TGTGCCAGCAGCGAGGGGAACACTGAAGCTTTCTTT.